Below are 13 T cell receptor beta chains sequenced from a single sample in a study of blood T cell repertoires in COVID-19. The data were produced by immunoSEQ multiplex PCR, yet TCRdb's version contains in-frame clones alone and is incomplete. The table includes 60,000 to 85,000 clones, under 90% detected once. Specimen: peripheral blood. These receptors all come from a man between 65 and 85 years old who had recovered from COVID-19.

The J gene is TRBJ1-2, the V gene TRBV4-1; weak D call: TRBD1 (6 bases). The CDR3 is 17 residues long. Germline CDR1 reads MGHRA; CDR2 reads YSYEKL. V gave up 1 base and J gave up 2 bases, with 17 bases separating them. CDR3 coding DNA: TGCGCCAGCAGCCAAGGGGAGCAGTTGACAGGAAACTATGGCTACACCTTC. It translates to CASSQGEQLTGNYGYTF.

The chain links TRBV14 to TRBJ2-7, with 7 bases identical to TRBD1. CDR3 length equals 20 residues. J gave up 2 bases and V 2 bases, and 21 bases lay outside the gene matches. Germline CDR1 SGHDN, CDR2 FVKESK. For the CDR3, the DNA is TGTGCCAGCAGCCAATTCCACCGCAACGTTGACAGGGAGCGCGCCTACGAGCAGTACTTC. Translation: CASSQFHRNVDRERAYEQYF.

This chain uses TRBV28 with TRBJ2-3; D may be TRBD2 (5 bases). The CDR3 length is 15 residues. Per the germline V gene, CDR1 is MDHEN and CDR2 is SYDVKM. The ends were cut back, 3 bases at V and 5 bases at J, with 15 bases in the middle. The CDR3 nucleotides read TGTGCCAGCAGTTTCCCCCCCCCTAGCCAAGATACGCAGTATTTT. This gives the protein CASSFPPPSQDTQYF.

This clone was found once. V gene TRBV11-3 combines with J gene TRBJ1-1; D is uncertain. The CDR3 is 14 amino acids. From germline, CDR1 is SGHNT and CDR2 YENEEA. V was clipped by 4 bases and J by 2 bases, with 11 bases between them. The CDR3 region has the DNA TGTGCCAGCAGCTCGGGTTCGGGAAACACTGAAGCTTTCTTT. It yields the protein CASSSGSGNTEAFF.

The V and J genes are TRBV30 and TRBJ2-5; TRBD2 agrees at 14 bases. V lost 3 bases to trimming and J lost 5 bases; unmatched junction nucleotides: 5. The CDR3 runs 15 residues. CDR1 and CDR2 (germline): GTSNPN, SVGIG (reference sequence). The CDR3, as DNA: TGTGCCTGGAGCGGGACTAGCGGGAGATGGGAGACCCAGTACTTC. Translating it yields CAWSGTSGRWETQYF.

The V and J genes are TRBV5-5 and TRBJ2-3; no definite D call. CDR1 SGHKS and CDR2 YYEKEE come from the germline V gene (reference sequence). The CDR3 sequence is 13 residues long. Trimming left V 1 base short and J 4 bases short, with 7 bases between. The CDR3 DNA follows: TGTGCCAGCAGCTTGTTTTTCTCAGATACGCAGTATTTT. Protein: CASSLFFSDTQYF.

The V call is TRBV7-2, the J call TRBJ2-1; possibly TRBD2 for D (6 bases). The ends were cut back, 4 bases at V and 6 bases at J, with 10 bases in the middle. CDR3 length equals 13 residues. Germline V lookup: CDR1 SGHTA, CDR2 FQGNSA. CDR3 DNA: TGTGCCAGCAGCTCAACTAGCCTCAATGAGCAGTTCTTC. It translates to CASSSTSLNEQFF.

Here the CDR3 reads CASRPEGNSNEKLFF. The CDR3 DNA is TGTGCCAGCAGGCCCGAGGGCAACTCTAATGAAAAACTGTTTTTT. The gene calls are TRBV6-5 and TRBJ1-4; D remains ambiguous. Trimming stripped 6 bases from V and 3 bases from J, with 14 bases between. Germline loops: CDR1 MNHEY, CDR2 SVGAGI. The CDR3 runs to 15 residues.

This clone was seen a single time. The CDR3 here is CASSTGTGTAVELFF. The CDR3 DNA reads as TGTGCCAGCAGCACCGGGACCGGGACAGCGGTGGAGCTGTTTTTT. V usage is TRBV7-9 and J usage is TRBJ2-2; the match to TRBD1 covers 7 bases. CDR1 is SEHNR and CDR2 is FQNEAQ in the germline V gene (reference sequence). V trimming: 5 bases; J trimming: 10 bases; junction bases outside the gene matches: 13. The length of the CDR3 is 15 residues.

The chain has TRBV5-1 and TRBJ2-7, with TRBD1 matching 9 bases. V was pared by 2 bases and J by 5 bases, with 5 bases of the junction left unmatched. Germline lookup yields CDR1 SGHRS and CDR2 YFSETQ. This CDR3 has 14 residues. The CDR3 loop is CASSLPGQGNEQYF. CDR3 DNA sequence: TGCGCCAGCAGCTTACCGGGACAGGGCAACGAGCAGTACTTC.

In DNA, the CDR3 is TGTGCCAGCAGCGGACTAGCGGGAGGGACCTACGAGCAGTACTTC. Translation gives CASSGLAGGTYEQYF. The chain combines TRBV7-2 with TRBJ2-7, with 15 nucleotides matching TRBD2. Trimming removed 5 bases from V and 2 bases from J; junction bases left unmatched: 1. The CDR3 consists of 15 residues. Per germline, CDR1 SGHTA and CDR2 FQGNSA.

This clone was counted a few times. The chain combines TRBV18 with TRBJ1-6; D is perhaps TRBD1 (6 bases). The V end was cut by 3 bases, the J end by 5 bases, with 14 bases between. This CDR3 is built from 16 residues. Germline V gene lookup returns CDR1 KGHSH and CDR2 LQKENI. The CDR3, as DNA: TGTGCCAGCTCACCCACCGGGACACCTGATAATTCACCCCTCCACTTT. Translation gives CASSPTGTPDNSPLHF.

The chain has TRBV27 and TRBJ1-5; possible D gene TRBD1, 5 bases. The CDR3 is 14 amino acids. The germline V and J ends were trimmed by 2 bases and 3 bases, with 8 bases remaining between them. The germline CDR1 and CDR2 sequences are MNHEY and SMNVEV (reference sequence). The CDR3 nucleotides are TGTGCCAGCAGTTTAGCAGGGTTCAATCAGCCCCAGCATTTT. This gives the protein CASSLAGFNQPQHF.